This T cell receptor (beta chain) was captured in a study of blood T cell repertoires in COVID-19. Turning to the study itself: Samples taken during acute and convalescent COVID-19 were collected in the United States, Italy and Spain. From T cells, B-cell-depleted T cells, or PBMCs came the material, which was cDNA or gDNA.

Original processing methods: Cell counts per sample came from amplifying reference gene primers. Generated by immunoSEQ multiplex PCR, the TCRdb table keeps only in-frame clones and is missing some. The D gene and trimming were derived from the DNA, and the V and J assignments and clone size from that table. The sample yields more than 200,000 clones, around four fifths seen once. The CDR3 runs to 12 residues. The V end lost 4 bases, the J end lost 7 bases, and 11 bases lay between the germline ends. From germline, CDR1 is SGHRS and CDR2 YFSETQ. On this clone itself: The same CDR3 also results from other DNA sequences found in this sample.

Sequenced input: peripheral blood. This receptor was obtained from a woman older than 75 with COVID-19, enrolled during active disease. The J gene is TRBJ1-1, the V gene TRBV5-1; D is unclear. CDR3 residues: CASSLAGSEAFF. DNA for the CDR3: TGCGCCAGCAGCCTTGCGGGAAGTGAAGCTTTCTTT.